This paragraph reports one T cell receptor beta chain. Its antigen is not identified. TCRdb re-called the 5' RACE reads through MiXCR, storing one row per CDR3 protein. Of tens of thousands of distinct CDR3 sequences listed, under 6.5% are singletons. These data come from a study of neurological immune-mediated disorders. The CDR3 is 14 residues long. Per germline, CDR1 SGHTA and CDR2 FQGNSA. V trimming: 8 bases; J trimming: 2 bases; junction bases outside the gene matches: 6. Overall study findings and caveats: Private repertoires in all groups were suggested, as expanded clones shared no CDR3 amino acid sequences across subjects.

The receptor was derived from a woman aged 50 to 65 in good health. The material sequenced was CD4+ T cells from blood. The chain combines TRBV7-2 with TRBJ2-3, with 8 bases matching TRBD2. The CDR3 sequence: CASRPGGYTDTQYF. In DNA, the CDR3 is TGTGCCAGCCGTCCGGGGGGGTACACAGATACGCAGTATTTT.